This T cell receptor beta chain was captured in a study of graft-versus-host responses after intestinal transplantation. At the level of the study: All recipients got anti-thymocyte globulin induction, then tacrolimus and steroids for roughly three years. Whole-study results and caveats: An association linked early post-transplant HvG declines with peak circulating GvH clone levels.

Of note for this clone: Its antigen is currently unknown.

Sequencing was performed with immunoSEQ multiplex PCR; in TCRdb, only in-frame clones are kept and a portion is missing. The table includes around 70,000 clones, 70% to 90% detected once. The germline V gene has CDR1 SGHVS and CDR2 FNYEAQ. This CDR3 region has 17 residues. The V and J ends lost 1 base and 3 bases respectively, with 15 bases between them. The clonotype was recovered from a human donor who received an intestinal transplant. The chain uses TRBV7-6 and TRBJ2-2; D is possibly TRBD2 (6 bases). Here the sequenced sample was unstimulated CD8+ T cells sorted from spleen or lymph node cells, taken before intestinal transplant. CDR3 DNA sequence: TGTGCCAGCAGCTTAGGCCCCCGGCGGGGAGACACCGGGGAGCTGTTTTTT. Its protein is CASSLGPRRGDTGELFF. The variable domain in full, completed from reference TRBV7-6 and TRBJ2-2, reads GAGVSQSPRYKVTKRGQDVALRCDPISGHVSLYWYRQALGQGPEFLTYFNYEAQQDKSGLPNDRFSAERPEGSISTLTIQRTEQRDSAMYRCASSLGPRRGDTGELFFGEGSRLTVL.